Shown below are 27 T cell receptor beta chains from a single sample sequenced in a study of PD-L1 blockade in urothelial cancer. Using immunoSEQ multiplex PCR, the repertoire was profiled, and TCRdb retains in-frame clones only, with some absent. The sample lists approximately 80,000 clones, about four fifths seen once, with over 7.5% in the top ten. This sample comprised PBMCs, obtained around atezolizumab (anti-PD-L1) treatment. The origin of the receptors is a man aged 65 to 79 with urothelial cancer.

With regard to this clone: The junction differs from germline at one of its ends, possibly a read error. The chain couples TRBV6-1 to TRBJ1-2; the D is unclear. Germline V CDR1 and CDR2: MNHNS, SASEGT. The CDR3 length is 14 residues. For the CDR3, the DNA is TGTGCCATCAGTGAGGCAGTACCTAACTATGGCTACACCTTC. It is translated as CAISEAVPNYGYTF.

The chain is built from TRBV19 and TRBJ2-7; 9 bases line up with TRBD1. Germline CDR1 and CDR2: LNHDA and SQIVND (reference sequence). J was trimmed by 2 bases and V by 10 bases; bases with no gene match: 9. There are 14 residues in the CDR3. CDR3 sequence (DNA): TGTGCCACCCGCAAGGACAGGGGCACCTACGAGCAGTACTTC. It yields the protein CATRKDRGTYEQYF.

This clone has just one count. The chain combines TRBV4-1 with TRBJ1-1, with 12 bases lining up with TRBD1. This CDR3 comprises 18 residues. The germline V gene has CDR1 MGHRA and CDR2 YSYEKL. V was clipped by 4 bases and J by 1 base; unmatched bases: 10. CDR3: CASSPSGTGGRRNTEAFF. The CDR3 DNA is TGCGCCAGCAGCCCATCCGGGACAGGGGGCAGACGGAACACTGAAGCTTTCTTT.

The chain combines TRBV11-3 with TRBJ2-2, with a tentative D call TRBD1 (5 bases). Germline loops: CDR1 SGHNT, CDR2 YENEEA. V shed 6 bases and J shed 3 bases, with 11 bases lying between them. This CDR3 contains 14 residues. DNA for the CDR3: TGTGCCAGCAGGAGACAGAGTTACACCGGGGAGCTGTTTTTT. This encodes CASRRQSYTGELFF. The variable domain in full, completed from reference TRBV11-3 and TRBJ2-2, reads EAGVVQSPRYKIIEKKQPVAFWCNPISGHNTLYWYLQNLGQGPELLIRYENEEAVDDSQLPKDRFSAERLKGVDSTLKIQPAELGDSAVYLCASRRQSYTGELFFGEGSRLTVL.

The chain is built from TRBV5-4 and TRBJ1-1, with TRBD1 identical over 8 bases. CDR1 is SGHNT, CDR2 YYREEE, per germline (reference sequence). Unmatched junction bases numbered 4, after V lost 0 bases and J lost 3 bases. This CDR3 is 15 amino acids long. CDR3 sequence: CASSLAGQGYTEAFF. As DNA, the CDR3 is TGTGCCAGCAGCTTGGCAGGACAGGGATACACTGAAGCTTTCTTT. The complete variable domain, with remaining parts taken from reference TRBV5-4 and TRBJ1-1, reads ETGVTQSPTHLIKTRGQQVTLRCSSQSGHNTVSWYQQALGQGPQFIFQYYREEENGRGNFPPRFSGLQFPNYSSELNVNALELDDSALYLCASSLAGQGYTEAFFGQGTRLTVV.

The DNA of the CDR3 is TGTGCCAGCAGCCATAGTAGGAACACTGAAGCTTTCTTT. Its translation is CASSHSRNTEAFF. The chain links TRBV5-5 to TRBJ1-1; D is unclear. Trimming left V 4 bases short and J 1 base short, with 8 bases between. Germline loops: CDR1 SGHKS, CDR2 YYEKEE (reference sequence). The CDR3 runs 13 residues. Full variable domain (outside the CDR3, taken from reference TRBV5-5 and TRBJ1-1): DAGVTQSPTHLIKTRGQQVTLRCSPISGHKSVSWYQQVLGQGPQFIFQYYEKEERGRGNFPDRFSARQFPNYSSELNVNALLLGDSALYLCASSHSRNTEAFFGQGTRLTVV.

This chain joins TRBV6-5 and TRBJ1-1; D may be TRBD1 (6 bases). Germline CDR1 and CDR2: MNHEY and SVGAGI. Trimming shortened V by 3 bases and J by 5 bases, and 19 bases separated the two germline ends. The CDR3 loop spans 16 amino acids. In DNA form, the CDR3 reads TGTGCCAGCAGTTATTCCAGTAGAGGGGGGGGTACTGAAGCTTTCTTT. Amino acids: CASSYSSRGGGTEAFF.

This clone has a handful of counts. The chain joins TRBV30 to TRBJ2-1, with 9 positions matching TRBD2. Germline V gene sequence: CDR1 GTSNPN, CDR2 SVGIG (reference sequence). CDR3 length: 13 residues. V dropped 3 bases and J dropped 13; count of bases not matched to a gene: 10. The CDR3: CAWRGRREGSQFF. CDR3 nucleotide sequence: TGTGCCTGGAGGGGGCGGCGGGAGGGGTCTCAGTTCTTC.

The J gene is TRBJ1-2, the V gene TRBV19; 9 bases line up with TRBD1. J was trimmed by 4 bases and V by 5 bases; bases with no gene match: 11. The length of the CDR3 is 16 residues. Germline V lookup: CDR1 LNHDA, CDR2 SQIVND (reference sequence). The CDR3 spells CASSSSGTGTSYGYTF. The CDR3 DNA sequence: TGTGCCAGTAGTTCCTCCGGGACAGGGACTTCCTATGGCTACACCTTC.

The chain couples TRBV2 to TRBJ2-5; 8 nucleotides line up with TRBD2. The germline gives CDR1 SNHLY, CDR2 FYNNEI. Unmatched junction bases numbered 5, after V lost 7 bases and J lost 4 bases. The CDR3 is 13 residues long. The CDR3 region is CASIYGGGETQYF. The CDR3 DNA is TGTGCCAGCATATACGGGGGGGGAGAGACCCAGTACTTC. The full variable domain, with the rest looked up from reference TRBV2 and TRBJ2-5, is EPEVTQTPSHQVTQMGQEVILRCVPISNHLYFYWYRQILGQKVEFLVSFYNNEISEKSEIFDDQFSVERPDGSNFTLKIRSTKLEDSAMYFCASIYGGGETQYFGPGTRLLVL.

The chain combines TRBV15 with TRBJ2-7; D might be TRBD1 (6 bases). The germline V and J ends were trimmed by 0 bases and 5 bases, with 11 bases remaining between them. Germline V gene data show CDR1 as LNHNV and CDR2 as YYDKDF (reference sequence). The CDR3 runs to 14 residues. The CDR3: CATSRELRGHEQYF. For the CDR3, the DNA is TGTGCCACCAGCAGAGAGCTCAGGGGCCACGAGCAGTACTTC.

The chain carries TRBV28 and TRBJ1-6, with a tentative D call TRBD1 (5 bases). From germline, CDR1 is MDHEN and CDR2 SYDVKM. Trimming stripped 5 bases from V and 8 bases from J, with 19 bases between. The CDR3 consists of 16 residues. In DNA, the CDR3 is TGTGCCAGCAGTCCTGGTGACTGGGGGAGGGATTCACCCCTCCACTTT. This gives the protein CASSPGDWGRDSPLHF. Full variable domain (rest looked up from reference TRBV28 and TRBJ1-6): DVKVTQSSRYLVKRTGEKVFLECVQDMDHENMFWYRQDPGLGLRLIYFSYDVKMKEKGDIPEGYSVSREKKERFSLILESASTNQTSMYLCASSPGDWGRDSPLHFGNGTRLTVT.

The rearrangement joins TRBV30 to TRBJ2-7; 8 bases are shared with TRBD2. The CDR3 is 14 residues long. Trimming removed 5 bases from V and 6 bases from J; junction bases left unmatched: 12. Germline values: CDR1 GTSNPN, CDR2 SVGIG (reference sequence). The CDR3 region is CAWDPRTSLGEQYF. The CDR3 DNA reads TGTGCCTGGGACCCACGGACTAGCCTCGGCGAGCAGTACTTC.

This chain links TRBV11-2 with TRBJ1-1, with D unresolved. Trimming stripped 3 bases from V and 0 bases from J, with 5 bases between. The germline CDR1 and CDR2 sequences are SGHAT and FQNNGV. The length of the CDR3 is 13 residues. CDR3 sequence (DNA): TGTGCCAGCAGCTTGGGCCTGAACACTGAAGCTTTCTTT. Translated, it gives CASSLGLNTEAFF.

The CDR3 region is CASSLWGTTNEKLFF. The CDR3 DNA reads as TGTGCCAGCAGCTTGTGGGGCACAACTAATGAAAAACTGTTTTTT. This sequence joins TRBV5-6 and TRBJ1-4; D might be TRBD1 (5 bases). The length of the CDR3 is 15 residues. V was trimmed by 1 base and J by 0 bases, leaving 7 bases between them. CDR1 and CDR2 (germline): SGHDT, YYEEEE.

CDR3: CASRSGPTEAFF. CDR3 bases: TGTGCCAGCAGGTCAGGGCCCACTGAAGCTTTCTTT. This chain connects TRBV2 to TRBJ1-1; D may be TRBD1 (5 bases). Looked up from germline, CDR1 is SNHLY and CDR2 is FYNNEI. Trimming removed 6 bases from V and 4 bases from J, with 9 bases in between. The CDR3 is made up of 12 amino acids.

This clone was counted once. The V gene is TRBV6-1, the J gene TRBJ1-2; 8 bases align to TRBD1. V was clipped by 4 bases and J by 5 bases; unmatched bases: 3. This CDR3 spans 13 amino acids. The germline CDR1 and CDR2 sequences are MNHNS and SASEGT. CDR3 amino acids: CASSGTGYYGYTF. CDR3 DNA sequence: TGTGCCAGCAGTGGGACAGGGTATTATGGCTACACCTTC.

The J gene is TRBJ2-7, the V gene TRBV29-1; TRBD2 agrees at 11 bases. The junction had 8 bases not matched to a gene; V was cut back by 0 bases and J by 7 bases. There are 15 residues in the CDR3. The germline V gene encodes CDR1 SQVTM and CDR2 ANQGSEA. DNA for the CDR3: TGCAGCGTTGAAGACCCGGTAGCGGGAGGGCGGGAGCAGTACTTC. This codes for CSVEDPVAGGREQYF.

The chain joins TRBV4-3 to TRBJ2-4, with D tentatively TRBD1 (6 bases). Germline V gives CDR1 LGHNA, CDR2 YSLEER. The CDR3 totals 17 residues. Trimming took off 0 bases at V and 0 bases at J, with 12 bases between the two ends. The CDR3 spells CASSQDPTGLAKNIQYF. The CDR3 DNA is TGCGCCAGCAGCCAAGACCCTACAGGGCTAGCCAAAAACATTCAGTACTTC.

This clone was detected only a few times. The chain combines TRBV11-3 with TRBJ2-7; TRBD2 is a possible D gene (6 bases). CDR3 length equals 14 residues. Trimming took 6 bases from V and 0 from J, leaving 12 bases between them. Germline CDR1 and CDR2: SGHNT and YENEEA. In DNA form, the CDR3 reads TGTGCCAGCAGGTCGCGGGGAAGCTCCTACGAGCAGTACTTC. Its translation: CASRSRGSSYEQYF.

This clone was observed a few times. The chain is built from TRBV6-5 and TRBJ2-7; TRBD2 aligns across 9 bases. V gave up 4 bases and J gave up 7 bases; unmatched junction bases: 5. This CDR3 is built from 13 residues. Germline assignment: CDR1 MNHEY and CDR2 SVGAGI. This CDR3 is CASSWVAGGEQYF. The CDR3 DNA sequence: TGTGCCAGCAGTTGGGTTGCGGGAGGGGAGCAGTACTTC.

The chain uses TRBV6-6 and TRBJ1-4; TRBD1 might be the D (6 bases). The ends were cut back, 7 bases at V and 8 bases at J, with 20 bases in the middle. The germline gives CDR1 MNHNY, CDR2 SVGAGI (reference sequence). The CDR3 is made up of 15 amino acids. This chain's CDR3 is CASTKGGAQGEKLFF. The CDR3 DNA is TGTGCCAGCACTAAAGGGGGGGCCCAGGGAGAAAAACTGTTTTTT.

The chain combines TRBV5-5 with TRBJ2-1; 11 nucleotides match TRBD2. The germline V gene has CDR1 SGHKS and CDR2 YYEKEE (reference sequence). V trimming: 0 bases; J trimming: 8 bases; junction bases outside the gene matches: 4. The CDR3 totals 15 residues. CDR3 loop: CASSLVLAGGDEQFF. CDR3 sequence (DNA): TGTGCCAGCAGCTTGGTTCTAGCGGGAGGTGATGAGCAGTTCTTC.

This sequence joins TRBV6-1 and TRBJ2-2; 7 positions match TRBD2. The CDR3 consists of 15 residues. After removal of 10 bases from V and 0 bases from J, the junction contained 8 bases not matched to a gene. Germline V CDR1 and CDR2: MNHNS, SASEGT. CDR3 loop: CATLPAGPNTGELFF. As DNA, the CDR3 is TGTGCCACCCTCCCAGCGGGGCCGAACACCGGGGAGCTGTTTTTT.

The sample holds a few counts of this clone. The J gene is TRBJ1-2, the V gene TRBV4-1, with D perhaps matching TRBD1 (5 bases). Trimming removed 4 bases at V and 3 bases at J, with 15 bases between. CDR1 is MGHRA and CDR2 is YSYEKL in the germline V gene. This CDR3 comprises 15 residues. The CDR3 is CASSRALTEYYGYTF. CDR3 coding DNA: TGCGCCAGCAGCCGAGCCTTGACAGAATACTATGGCTACACCTTC.

J is TRBJ2-7 and V is TRBV27; no firm D call. From germline, CDR1 is MNHEY and CDR2 SMNVEV (reference sequence). V was trimmed by 6 bases and J by 3 bases, leaving 18 bases between them. The CDR3 extends over 15 amino acids. The CDR3 region is CASSSLARRVYEQYF. As DNA, the CDR3 is TGTGCCAGCAGCTCCCTGGCCAGACGGGTCTACGAGCAGTACTTC.

The chain carries TRBV30 and TRBJ1-4; TRBD1 aligns across 7 bases. Trimming removed 4 bases from V and 5 bases from J; junction bases left unmatched: 7. CDR3 length: 14 amino acids. CDR1 and CDR2 (germline): GTSNPN, SVGIG (reference sequence). CDR3 sequence: CAWIPGTDNEKLFF. Here the CDR3 DNA reads TGTGCCTGGATCCCCGGGACAGACAATGAAAAACTGTTTTTT.